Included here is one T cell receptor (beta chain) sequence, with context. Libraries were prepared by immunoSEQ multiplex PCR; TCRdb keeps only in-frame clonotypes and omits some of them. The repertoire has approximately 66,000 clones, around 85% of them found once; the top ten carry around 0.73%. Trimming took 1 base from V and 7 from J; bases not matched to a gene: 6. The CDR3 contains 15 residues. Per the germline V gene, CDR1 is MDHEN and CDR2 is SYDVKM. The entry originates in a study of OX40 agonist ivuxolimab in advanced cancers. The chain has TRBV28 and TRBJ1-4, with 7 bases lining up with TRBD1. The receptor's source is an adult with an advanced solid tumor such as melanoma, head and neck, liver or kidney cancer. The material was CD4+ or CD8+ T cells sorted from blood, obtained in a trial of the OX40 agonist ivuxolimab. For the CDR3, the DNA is TGTGCCAGCAGTTTATACGGGACAGATGTTGAAAAACTGTTTTTT. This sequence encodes CASSLYGTDVEKLFF.